This passage covers 27 T cell receptor delta chains from one sample sequenced in a study of Vδ1+ human thymocytes. General observations from the study: In the thymus, TRG and TRD repertoires looked highly polyclonal with Gaussian CDR3 lengths.

Extracted RNA was reverse transcribed into cDNA. The CDR3 regions were amplified by multiplex PCR from V-gene primers to a constant-region primer. TCRdb made new clone calls on the multiplex PCR reads using CATT. Among tens of thousands of delta-chain clones listed, about a sixth were seen once. For these receptors, no antigen is known. The sample taken for sequencing was Vdelta1+ gamma-delta thymocytes from the thymus. Noted subset: FACS-sorted CD3+ TCRalphabeta- TCRVdelta1+ TCRVdelta2- thymocytes. These receptors were collected from a boy younger than two who had congenital heart surgery.

Only a few counts were recorded for this clone. This chain joins TRDV1 and TRDJ1; D unclear. Germline loops: CDR1 TSWWSYY, CDR2 QGS. The CDR3 totals 13 residues. V dropped 4 bases and J dropped 3 bases, with 9 bases sitting between them. The CDR3 spells CALGAFFADKLIF. The CDR3 nucleotides read TGTGCTCTTGGGGCTTTCTTCGCCGATAAACTCATCTTT.

This chain uses TRDV1 with TRDJ1, with TRDD3 as a possible D gene (5 bases). CDR1 is TSWWSYY and CDR2 is QGS in the germline V gene. Trimming took 1 base from V and 2 from J, leaving 14 bases between them. The CDR3 runs to 16 residues. The CDR3 spells CALGEPPAGSTDKLIF. CDR3 sequence (DNA): TGTGCTCTTGGGGAACCCCCGGCTGGGAGTACCGATAAACTCATCTTT.

This chain joins TRDV1 and TRDJ1, with 11 bases matching TRDD3. Germline CDR1 and CDR2: TSWWSYY and QGS. The length of the CDR3 is 24 residues. The V segment lost 5 bases and the J segment 0 bases; nucleotides outside the gene matches: 29. The CDR3: CALGTPLGFDRPYWGILYTDKLIF. The CDR3 DNA reads as TGTGCTCTTGGGACTCCTTTGGGTTTTGACCGTCCGTACTGGGGGATATTGTACACCGATAAACTCATCTTT.

This clone was counted between two and nine times. The chain joins TRDV1 to TRDJ1, with 7 bases lining up with TRDD3. The CDR3 is 17 residues long. V dropped 5 bases and J dropped 7; count of bases not matched to a gene: 19. The V gene's germline CDR1 is TSWWSYY and CDR2 QGS. The CDR3 loop is CALGTQIPRNGGPKLIF. In nucleotides, the CDR3 is TGTGCTCTTGGGACCCAAATTCCCCGGAATGGGGGACCTAAACTCATCTTT.

The chain carries TRDV1 and TRDJ1; 9 nucleotides agree with TRDD3. Germline V gives CDR1 TSWWSYY, CDR2 QGS. CDR3 length equals 23 residues. V lost 3 bases and J lost 0; bases outside the gene matches: 26. CDR3 sequence: CALGDTYLSYSRSTGGHTDKLIF. The CDR3 bases are TGTGCTCTTGGGGACACTTATCTTTCCTACTCTCGGAGTACTGGGGGACACACCGATAAACTCATCTTT.

This clone has more than one count but fewer than ten. The V call is TRDV1, the J call TRDJ1; D unclear. The CDR3 has 17 residues. In germline, CDR1 is TSWWSYY, CDR2 QGS. V was pared by 0 bases and J by 0 bases, with 14 bases between. CDR3 DNA: TGTGCTCTTGGGGAACTTATCTCGGGGTTGTACACCGATAAACTCATCTTT. Residues: CALGELISGLYTDKLIF.

This clone was picked up a small number of times. This chain links TRDV2 with TRDJ1; a weak D match, TRDD3 (10 bases). Germline CDR1 is GEAIGNYY and CDR2 is EKD. This CDR3 contains 26 residues. Trimming removed 1 base at V and 0 bases at J, with 44 bases between. CDR3 DNA: TGTGCCTGTGACACGGCCAAGCCTTCCTACGTTCGACCCGACTGGGGGATCGGAGGCAACACCGATAAACTCATCTTT. Amino acids: CACDTAKPSYVRPDWGIGGNTDKLIF.

This clone appeared a few times. The chain has TRDV1 and TRDJ1, with TRDD3 identical over 12 bases. The CDR3 is 21 residues long. The ends lost 4 bases at V and 0 bases at J; junction bases unmatched: 18. The V gene's germline CDR1 is TSWWSYY and CDR2 QGS. CDR3 sequence reads: CALGGDPFLWGIRMYTDKLIF. The CDR3 nucleotides are TGTGCTCTTGGGGGGGACCCTTTCCTCTGGGGGATACGGATGTACACCGATAAACTCATCTTT.

A remark on this clone: This CDR3 is also generated by other DNA sequences in the sample. The gene calls are TRDV1 and TRDJ1; 8 positions agree with TRDD3. CDR3 length: 15 amino acids. After removal of 2 bases from V and 10 bases from J, the junction contained 12 bases not matched to a gene. Germline V gene data show CDR1 as TSWWSYY and CDR2 as QGS. CDR3 in amino acids: CALGETPGDTRTLIF. The CDR3 DNA follows: TGTGCTCTTGGGGAAACCCCAGGGGATACCCGTACACTCATCTTT.

This chain joins TRDV1 and TRDJ1, with D perhaps TRDD3 (5 bases). The CDR3 spans 19 residues. The V and J ends lost 0 bases and 7 bases respectively, with 27 bases between them. Germline-derived CDR1 and CDR2 are TSWWSYY and QGS. The DNA of the CDR3 is TGTGCTCTTGGGGAACTAAGCCAAAGGGGCCCATCTGGGTCTGCTAAACTCATCTTT. Translated, it gives CALGELSQRGPSGSAKLIF.

This clone was counted between two and nine times. The chain uses TRDV1 and TRDJ1, with D perhaps TRDD3 (5 bases). In germline, CDR1 is TSWWSYY, CDR2 QGS. The CDR3 spans 14 residues. Trimming left V 4 bases short and J 7 bases short, with 16 bases between. CDR3 in amino acids: CALGGRSGVSKLIF. The CDR3 bases are TGTGCTCTTGGGGGACGGTCGGGGGTTTCTAAACTCATCTTT.

Many counts were recorded for this clone. The chain combines TRDV2 with TRDJ1; TRDD3 matches at 8 bases. The J segment lost 10 bases and the V segment lost 1 base, leaving 22 bases of the junction unmatched. CDR1 and CDR2 from the germline V gene are GEAIGNYY and EKD. This CDR3 is built from 18 residues. The CDR3 DNA is TGTGCCTGTGACACTTCCCAGGCGGGGGATATTCACAAAGGGGGACTCATCTTT. Its translation is CACDTSQAGDIHKGGLIF.

The chain is built from TRDV1 and TRDJ1, with unresolved D. Looked up from germline, CDR1 is TSWWSYY and CDR2 is QGS. The V end lost 2 bases, the J end lost 9 bases, and 7 bases lay between the germline ends. The CDR3 is 11 amino acids. The chain's CDR3 is CALGEGWELIF. In nucleotides, the CDR3 is TGTGCTCTTGGGGAAGGGTGGGAACTCATCTTT.

In the case of this clone: One end of the junction does not line up with germline, which may come from a read error. The chain links TRAV29/DV5 to TRDJ2, with D perhaps matching TRDD3 (6 bases). Germline lookup yields CDR1 NSMFDY and CDR2 ISSIKDK. This CDR3 comprises 17 residues. As DNA, the CDR3 is TGCAGTGTACTCCCTCTACACTGGGTCGCTTTGACAGCACAACTCTTCTTT. Translation gives CSVLPLHWVALTAQLFF.

The chain joins TRDV1 to TRDJ1, with 11 bases fitting TRDD3. The V gene's germline CDR1 is TSWWSYY and CDR2 QGS. This CDR3 is built from 20 residues. Germline trimming cut 1 base from V and 0 bases from J; bases unmatched to any gene: 13. The CDR3 DNA reads TGTGCTCTTGGGGAACCCGAGAATTTGGGGGATACGGAGTACACCGATAAACTCATCTTT. Translated: CALGEPENLGDTEYTDKLIF.

This chain uses TRDV1 with TRDJ1; 13 nucleotides line up with TRDD3. Germline V lookup: CDR1 TSWWSYY, CDR2 QGS. This CDR3 region has 24 residues. With V trimmed by 0 bases and J by 0 bases, 22 bases remained unmatched. The CDR3 bases are TGTGCTCTTGGGGAACTGGGGGCCTTCCTACCCAGTACTGGGGGATACGCCGACACCGATAAACTCATCTTT. Its translation: CALGELGAFLPSTGGYADTDKLIF.

This chain joins TRDV1 and TRDJ1; 10 positions agree with TRDD3. Germline loops: CDR1 TSWWSYY, CDR2 QGS. The CDR3 is 16 residues long. J gave up 5 bases and V 3 bases, and 9 bases lay outside the gene matches. The CDR3 sequence is CALGEPHYWGMDKLIF. CDR3 in DNA: TGTGCTCTTGGGGAGCCCCACTACTGGGGGATGGATAAACTCATCTTT.

This clone was recorded a few times. The V and J genes are TRDV1 and TRDJ1, with 12 bases that match TRDD3. V gave up 5 bases and J gave up 0 bases; unmatched junction bases: 22. This CDR3 has 22 amino acids. Germline V gene lookup returns CDR1 TSWWSYY and CDR2 QGS. CDR3 sequence: CALGCSPGVTGGYPWYTDKLIF. CDR3 in DNA: TGTGCTCTTGGGTGCTCTCCCGGGGTTACTGGGGGATACCCCTGGTACACCGATAAACTCATCTTT.

In its sample, this clone was seen a few times. This sequence joins TRDV1 and TRDJ1; TRDD2 agrees at 8 bases. The CDR3 consists of 14 residues. J lost 4 bases, V lost 3 bases, and 4 bases had no gene match. Germline loops: CDR1 TSWWSYY, CDR2 QGS. The CDR3 nucleotides are TGTGCTCTTGGGGAGGCTTCCTACATCGATAAACTCATCTTT. It yields the protein CALGEASYIDKLIF.

V gene TRDV1 combines with J gene TRDJ2, with 13 bases lining up with TRDD3. Losses at the gene ends were 4 bases for V and 3 bases for J; bases not matched to a gene: 35. The CDR3 is 27 amino acids. Germline-derived CDR1 and CDR2 are TSWWSYY and QGS. In DNA, the CDR3 is TGTGCTCTTGGGGCCTCCGATGGCTACGTTTGTACTGGGGGATACGCGGACAAACTTAGGATGACAGCACAACTCTTCTTT. Translating it yields CALGASDGYVCTGGYADKLRMTAQLFF.

The J gene is TRDJ1, the V gene TRDV1, with a weak D call TRDD3 (6 bases). The CDR3 consists of 14 residues. Germline V gene data show CDR1 as TSWWSYY and CDR2 as QGS. Trimming removed 0 bases at V and 7 bases at J, with 12 bases between. The DNA of the CDR3 is TGTGCTCTTGGGGAACTCTATCTCTGGGGTAAACTCATCTTT. Translating it yields CALGELYLWGKLIF.

This clone was seen a few times. The V and J genes are TRDV1 and TRDJ1; 9 nucleotides match TRDD3. In germline, CDR1 is TSWWSYY, CDR2 QGS. V lost 4 bases, J lost 0 bases, and 9 bases stayed unmatched. There are 17 residues in the CDR3. The CDR3 DNA reads TGTGCTCTTGGGGCAAACTGGGGGACGAAAGACACCGATAAACTCATCTTT. As protein: CALGANWGTKDTDKLIF.

The chain joins TRDV1 to TRDJ1, with D possibly being TRDD2 (6 bases). Germline CDR1 and CDR2: TSWWSYY and QGS. The V end lost 2 bases, the J end lost 2 bases, and 30 bases lay between the germline ends. The CDR3 length is 21 residues. The CDR3 protein is CALGEGPSYAYVLLWTDKLIF. CDR3 nucleotide sequence: TGTGCTCTTGGGGAAGGCCCCTCCTACGCTTATGTACTGCTGTGGACCGATAAACTCATCTTT.

This clone was observed a few times. The V call is TRDV1, the J call TRDJ1; 8 bases align to TRDD3. The CDR3 has 22 residues. Trimming took 0 bases from V and 1 from J; bases not matched to a gene: 22. Germline loops: CDR1 TSWWSYY, CDR2 QGS. The CDR3 protein is CALGELLPLVLGGNPFTDKLIF. For the CDR3, the DNA is TGTGCTCTTGGGGAACTCCTACCGTTAGTACTGGGGGGGAACCCATTCACCGATAAACTCATCTTT.

This clone was counted a few times. The chain links TRDV2 to TRDJ1; D possibly corresponds to TRDD3 (6 bases). Between the trimmed V and J ends, which lost 6 bases and 2 bases, there was a span of 15 bases. Germline-derived CDR1 and CDR2 are GEAIGNYY and EKD. The CDR3 is 14 amino acids. CDR3 nucleotide sequence: TGTGCCTGTAATGATTGGGGGGGGACCGATAAACTCATCTTT. Residues: CACNDWGGTDKLIF.

This clone has a handful of counts. The chain has TRDV1 and TRDJ2, with 7 bases that match TRDD3. Trimming removed 2 bases from V and 1 base from J; junction bases left unmatched: 19. This CDR3 comprises 21 residues. Germline values: CDR1 TSWWSYY, CDR2 QGS. The CDR3 spells CALGERSLSGGDKILTAQLFF. The CDR3 coding sequence is TGTGCTCTTGGGGAAAGGTCCCTATCTGGTGGGGATAAGATTTTGACAGCACAACTCTTCTTT.

In its sample, this clone was seen a few times. The chain recombines TRDV1 with TRDJ1; a weak D match, TRDD3 (6 bases). The V gene lost 4 bases and the J gene lost 0 bases, with 21 bases spanning the gap. This CDR3 region has 18 residues. CDR1 is TSWWSYY and CDR2 is QGS in the germline V gene. The chain's CDR3 is CALGVFSRTGPYTDKLIF. The CDR3 bases are TGTGCTCTTGGGGTTTTTTCCAGAACTGGGCCCTACACCGATAAACTCATCTTT.